The 11 T cell receptor beta chains listed next were all sequenced from one sample in a study of T-cell memory formation after mild COVID-19. TCRdb redid the calling of the 5' RACE reads with MiXCR, one entry per CDR3 protein. This table has about 560,000 distinct CDR3 sequences, 17% appearing once. The sequenced sample was PBMCs or a T cell subset sorted from them (not recorded which). These receptors came from an adult woman who had mild COVID-19 (a few samples of this study predate the infection). Cell type and time point are not known.

The sample holds a few counts of this clonotype. The chain couples TRBV2 to TRBJ1-6, with D uncertain. CDR1 and CDR2 (germline): SNHLY, FYNNEI. The CDR3 has 16 amino acids. V shed 4 bases and J shed 1 base, with 11 bases lying between them. This chain's CDR3 is CASSARTGSYNSPLHF. CDR3 bases: TGTGCCAGCAGTGCGCGGACGGGTTCCTATAATTCACCCCTCCACTTT.

CDR3 in amino acids: CATSDNRQAYEQYF. The DNA for the CDR3 is TGTGCCACCAGTGATAACCGACAGGCCTACGAGCAGTACTTC. The chain recombines TRBV24-1 with TRBJ2-7; perhaps TRBD1 as D (6 bases). Germline V gene lookup returns CDR1 KGHDR and CDR2 SFDVKD. The V end was cut by 3 bases, the J end by 2 bases, with 10 bases between. The CDR3 sequence is 14 residues long.

This clonotype was observed a few times. The chain employs TRBV3-1 and TRBJ1-4, with D tentatively TRBD1 (5 bases). The CDR3 is made up of 15 amino acids. V dropped 3 bases and J dropped 5 bases, with 13 bases sitting between them. The germline CDR1 and CDR2 sequences are LGHDT and YNNKEL (reference sequence). This CDR3 reads CASSHAGGVNEKLFF. The CDR3 DNA sequence: TGTGCCAGCAGCCATGCTGGAGGGGTGAATGAAAAACTGTTTTTT.

This clonotype has a handful of counts. The chain employs TRBV29-1 and TRBJ2-3; no clear D. The V gene's germline CDR1 is SQVTM and CDR2 ANQGSEA. The V end lost 6 bases, the J end lost 4 bases, and 17 bases lay between the germline ends. CDR3 length: 14 residues. This CDR3 is CSVDLVGRADTQYF. Written as DNA, the CDR3 is TGCAGCGTGGACCTTGTGGGCCGCGCAGATACGCAGTATTTT.

J is TRBJ1-1 and V is TRBV20-1, with D possibly matching TRBD1 (5 bases). The germline V gene has CDR1 DFQATT and CDR2 SNEGSKA (reference sequence). The CDR3 is 14 residues long. V was clipped by 3 bases and J by 3 bases, with 14 bases between them. The CDR3 here is CSASKERGDTEAFF. The CDR3 DNA reads TGCAGTGCTAGTAAAGAGAGGGGAGACACTGAAGCTTTCTTT.

This clonotype was seen only a few times. This chain joins TRBV19 and TRBJ2-7; D is possibly TRBD2 (6 bases). The V and J ends lost 7 bases and 0 bases respectively, with 13 bases between them. The CDR3 is made up of 14 amino acids. The V gene's germline CDR1 is LNHDA and CDR2 SQIVND (reference sequence). The CDR3 DNA is TGTGCCAGTAAGACGGACTACAACTCCTACGAGCAGTACTTC. Translating it yields CASKTDYNSYEQYF.

The V call is TRBV12-3 or TRBV12-4, the J call TRBJ2-3; TRBD2 matches at 10 bases. This CDR3 is built from 17 residues. V was clipped by 5 bases and J by 4 bases; unmatched bases: 12. CDR3 sequence reads: CASSPNLLAGAPDTQYF. The DNA of the CDR3 is TGTGCCAGCAGTCCAAATCTTCTAGCGGGGGCCCCAGATACGCAGTATTTT.

The sample holds many counts of this clonotype. This sequence joins TRBV15 and TRBJ2-3; D gene ambiguous. The V and J ends lost 0 bases and 5 bases respectively, with 3 bases between them. The V gene's germline CDR1 is LNHNV and CDR2 YYDKDF (reference sequence). The CDR3 runs to 12 residues. The CDR3 sequence: CATSRDQDTQYF. CDR3 coding DNA: TGTGCCACCAGCAGAGATCAAGATACGCAGTATTTT. The variable domain in full, completed from reference TRBV15 and TRBJ2-3, reads DAMVIQNPRYQVTQFGKPVTLSCSQTLNHNVMYWYQQKSSQAPKLLFHYYDKDFNNEADTPDNFQSRRPNTSFCFLDIRSPGLGDTAMYLCATSRDQDTQYFGPGTRLTVL.

In this sample, this clonotype turned up a few times. The chain recombines TRBV24-1 with TRBJ1-1; D perhaps matches TRBD1 (5 bases). This CDR3 has 13 residues. V was clipped by 1 base and J by 10 bases, with 12 bases between them. CDR1 is KGHDR, CDR2 SFDVKD, per germline. The CDR3 spells CATSDFTGQGAFF. The CDR3 bases are TGTGCCACCAGTGATTTCACAGGCCAAGGAGCTTTCTTT.

This clonotype was found a few times. The chain uses TRBV6-5 and TRBJ1-5, with D possibly being TRBD1 (5 bases). This CDR3 spans 14 amino acids. CDR1 and CDR2 from the germline V gene are MNHEY and SVGAGI. Trimming left V 10 bases short and J 0 bases short, with 13 bases between. The CDR3 protein is CATRRGNSNQPQHF. The CDR3 region has the DNA TGTGCCACCCGGCGGGGGAATAGCAATCAGCCCCAGCATTTT.

The chain carries TRBV18 and TRBJ2-1; 9 nucleotides match TRBD1. CDR3 size: 17 residues. Looked up from germline, CDR1 is KGHSH and CDR2 is LQKENI. Trimming cost V 6 bases and J 0 bases; bases outside gene matches: 9. CDR3: CASSLNGQGSSYNEQFF. The CDR3 bases are TGTGCCAGCTCCCTTAACGGACAGGGGAGCTCCTACAATGAGCAGTTCTTC.